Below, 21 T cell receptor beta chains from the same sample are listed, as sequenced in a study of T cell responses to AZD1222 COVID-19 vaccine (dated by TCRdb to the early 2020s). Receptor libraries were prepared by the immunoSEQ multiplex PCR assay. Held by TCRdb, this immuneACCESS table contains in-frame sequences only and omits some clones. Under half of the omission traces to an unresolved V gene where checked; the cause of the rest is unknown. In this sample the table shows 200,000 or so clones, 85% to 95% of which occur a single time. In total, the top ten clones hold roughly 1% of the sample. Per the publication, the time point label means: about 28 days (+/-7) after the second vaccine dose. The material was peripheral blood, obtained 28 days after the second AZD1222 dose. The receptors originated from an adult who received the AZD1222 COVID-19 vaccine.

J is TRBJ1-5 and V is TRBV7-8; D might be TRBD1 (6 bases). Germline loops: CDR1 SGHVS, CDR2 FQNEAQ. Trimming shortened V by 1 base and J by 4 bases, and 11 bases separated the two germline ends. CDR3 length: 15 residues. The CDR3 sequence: CASSLGQAVNQPQHF. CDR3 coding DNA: TGTGCCAGCAGCTTAGGACAGGCCGTGAATCAGCCCCAGCATTTT. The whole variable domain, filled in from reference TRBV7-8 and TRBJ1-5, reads GAGVSQSPRYKVAKRGQDVALRCDPISGHVSLFWYQQALGQGPEFLTYFQNEAQLDKSGLPSDRFFAERPEGSVSTLKIQRTQQEDSAVYLCASSLGQAVNQPQHFGDGTRLSIL.

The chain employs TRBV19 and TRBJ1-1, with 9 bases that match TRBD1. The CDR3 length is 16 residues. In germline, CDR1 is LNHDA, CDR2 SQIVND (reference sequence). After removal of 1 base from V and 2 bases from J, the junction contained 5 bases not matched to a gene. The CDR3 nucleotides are TGTGCCAGTAGTATAGGGGACAGGGTCCCTAACACTGAAGCTTTCTTT. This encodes CASSIGDRVPNTEAFF.

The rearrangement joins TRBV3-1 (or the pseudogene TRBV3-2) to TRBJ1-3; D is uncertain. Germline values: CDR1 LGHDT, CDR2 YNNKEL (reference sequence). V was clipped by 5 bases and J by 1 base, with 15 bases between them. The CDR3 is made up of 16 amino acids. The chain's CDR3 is CASSDGRVLSGNTIYF. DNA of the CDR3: TGTGCCAGCAGCGACGGTAGGGTGTTGTCTGGAAACACCATATATTTT.

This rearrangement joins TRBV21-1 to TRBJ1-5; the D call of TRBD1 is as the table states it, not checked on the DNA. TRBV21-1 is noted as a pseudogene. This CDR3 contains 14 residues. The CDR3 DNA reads TGTGCCAGCAGCTTACAGGGGTGGGGACAGCCCCAGCATTTT. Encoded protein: CASSLQGWGQPQHF.

The CDR3 is CASRWQLNTEAFF. CDR3 bases: TGTGCCAGCAGGTGGCAGCTGAACACTGAAGCTTTCTTT. The genes are TRBV6-5 and TRBJ1-1, with D hard to call. The germline V gene encodes CDR1 MNHEY and CDR2 SVGAGI. This CDR3 comprises 13 residues. The V end was cut by 6 bases, the J end by 0 bases, with 8 bases between.

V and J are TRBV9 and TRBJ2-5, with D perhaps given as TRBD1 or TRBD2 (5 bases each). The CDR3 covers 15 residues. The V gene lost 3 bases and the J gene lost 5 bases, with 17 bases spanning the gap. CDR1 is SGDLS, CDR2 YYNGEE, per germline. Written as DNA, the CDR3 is TGTGCCAGCAGCGAATGGGACCGACCCTCCGAGACCCAGTACTTC. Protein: CASSEWDRPSETQYF. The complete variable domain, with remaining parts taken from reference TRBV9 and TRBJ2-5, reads DSGVTQTPKHLITATGQRVTLRCSPRSGDLSVYWYQQSLDQGLQFLIQYYNGEERAKGNILERFSAQQFPDLHSELNLSSLELGDSALYFCASSEWDRPSETQYFGPGTRLLVL.

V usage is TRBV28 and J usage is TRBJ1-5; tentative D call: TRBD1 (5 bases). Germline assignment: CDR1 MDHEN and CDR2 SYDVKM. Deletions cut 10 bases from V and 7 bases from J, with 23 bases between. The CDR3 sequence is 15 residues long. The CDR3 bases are TGTGCCACCTTAGAGGGGTCGGGACTTATCCAGCCCCAGCATTTT. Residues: CATLEGSGLIQPQHF.

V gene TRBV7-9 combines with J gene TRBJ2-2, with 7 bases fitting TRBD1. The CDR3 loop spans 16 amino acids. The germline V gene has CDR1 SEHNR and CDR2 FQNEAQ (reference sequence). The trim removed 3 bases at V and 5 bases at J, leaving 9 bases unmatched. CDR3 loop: CASSLPAGTETGELFF. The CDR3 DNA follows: TGTGCCAGCAGCTTGCCGGCCGGGACAGAGACCGGGGAGCTGTTTTTT.

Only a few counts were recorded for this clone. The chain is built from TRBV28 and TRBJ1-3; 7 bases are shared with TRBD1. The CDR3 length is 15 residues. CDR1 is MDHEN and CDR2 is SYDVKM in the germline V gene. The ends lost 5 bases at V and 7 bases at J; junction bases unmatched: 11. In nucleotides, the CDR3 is TGTGCCAGCAGTCGGAGACAGGGTTCACGGAACACCATATATTTT. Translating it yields CASSRRQGSRNTIYF.

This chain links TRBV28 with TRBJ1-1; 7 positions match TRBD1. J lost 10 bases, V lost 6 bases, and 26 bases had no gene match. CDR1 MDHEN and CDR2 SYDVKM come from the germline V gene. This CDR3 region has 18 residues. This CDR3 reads CASRYSSGTDYFSWGAFF. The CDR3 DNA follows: TGTGCCAGCAGATATAGCTCCGGGACAGATTACTTTAGTTGGGGAGCTTTCTTT.

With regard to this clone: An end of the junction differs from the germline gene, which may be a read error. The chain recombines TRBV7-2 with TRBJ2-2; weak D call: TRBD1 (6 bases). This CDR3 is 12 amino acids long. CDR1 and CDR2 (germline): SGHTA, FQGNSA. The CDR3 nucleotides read TGTGCCAGCAGCACATCTCAGGACAGTGCCCATTTT. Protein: CASSTSQDSAHF.

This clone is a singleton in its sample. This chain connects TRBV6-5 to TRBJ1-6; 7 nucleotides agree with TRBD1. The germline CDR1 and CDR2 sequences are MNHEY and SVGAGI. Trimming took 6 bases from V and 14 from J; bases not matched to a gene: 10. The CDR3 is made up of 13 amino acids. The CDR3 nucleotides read TGTGCCAGCAGACGGGACAGCACGTCGGCCCTCCACTTT. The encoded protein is CASRRDSTSALHF.

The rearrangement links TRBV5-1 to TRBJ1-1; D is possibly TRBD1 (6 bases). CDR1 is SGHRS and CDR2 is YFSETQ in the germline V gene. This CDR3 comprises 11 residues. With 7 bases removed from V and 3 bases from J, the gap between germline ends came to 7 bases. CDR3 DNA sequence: TGCGCCAGCCGGGGGCACACTGAAGCTTTCTTT. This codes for CASRGHTEAFF.

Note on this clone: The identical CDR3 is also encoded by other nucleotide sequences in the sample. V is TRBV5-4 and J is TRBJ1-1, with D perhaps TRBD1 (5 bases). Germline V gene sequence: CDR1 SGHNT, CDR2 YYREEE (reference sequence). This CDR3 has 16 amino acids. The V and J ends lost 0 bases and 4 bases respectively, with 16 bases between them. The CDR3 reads CASSLVGGGRSTEAFF. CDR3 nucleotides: TGTGCCAGCAGCTTGGTCGGGGGGGGAAGGTCCACTGAAGCTTTCTTT. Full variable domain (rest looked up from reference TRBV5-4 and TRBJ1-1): ETGVTQSPTHLIKTRGQQVTLRCSSQSGHNTVSWYQQALGQGPQFIFQYYREEENGRGNFPPRFSGLQFPNYSSELNVNALELDDSALYLCASSLVGGGRSTEAFFGQGTRLTVV.

CDR3 sequence (DNA): TGTGCCAGCAGAGAGACAGGTACTTATGAAGCTTTCTTT. Translating it yields CASRETGTYEAFF. The J gene is TRBJ1-1, the V gene TRBV28; tentative D call: TRBD1 (6 bases). The CDR3 is 13 residues long. V was cut by 6 bases and J by 7 bases, with 15 bases left in between. CDR1 and CDR2 (germline): MDHEN, SYDVKM. The whole variable domain, filled in from reference TRBV28 and TRBJ1-1, reads DVKVTQSSRYLVKRTGEKVFLECVQDMDHENMFWYRQDPGLGLRLIYFSYDVKMKEKGDIPEGYSVSREKKERFSLILESASTNQTSMYLCASRETGTYEAFFGQGTRLTVV.

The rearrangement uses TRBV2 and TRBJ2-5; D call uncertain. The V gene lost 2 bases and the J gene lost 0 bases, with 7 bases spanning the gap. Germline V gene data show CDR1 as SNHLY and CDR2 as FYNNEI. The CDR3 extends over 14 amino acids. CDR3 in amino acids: CASSERPYQETQYF. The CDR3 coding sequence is TGTGCCAGCAGTGAACGACCGTACCAAGAGACCCAGTACTTC.

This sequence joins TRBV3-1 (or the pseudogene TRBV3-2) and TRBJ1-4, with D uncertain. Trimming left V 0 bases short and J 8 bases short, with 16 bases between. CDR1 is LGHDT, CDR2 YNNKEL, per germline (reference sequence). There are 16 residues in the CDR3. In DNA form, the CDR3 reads TGTGCCAGCAGCCAAGATTGGAGGCAGAGGTCGGAAAAACTGTTTTTT. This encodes CASSQDWRQRSEKLFF.

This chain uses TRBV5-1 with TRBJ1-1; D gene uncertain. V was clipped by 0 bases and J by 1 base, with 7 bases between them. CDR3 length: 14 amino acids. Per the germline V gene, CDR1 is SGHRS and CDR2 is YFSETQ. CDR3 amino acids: CASSLEAGNTEAFF. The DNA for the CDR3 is TGCGCCAGCAGCTTGGAGGCAGGGAACACTGAAGCTTTCTTT.

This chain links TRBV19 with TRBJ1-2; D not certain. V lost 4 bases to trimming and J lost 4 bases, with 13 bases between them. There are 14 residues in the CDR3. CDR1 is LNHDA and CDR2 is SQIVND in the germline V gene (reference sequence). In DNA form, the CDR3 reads TGTGCCAGTAGTAGGGCAGGAGACCTCTATGGCTACACCTTC. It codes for CASSRAGDLYGYTF.

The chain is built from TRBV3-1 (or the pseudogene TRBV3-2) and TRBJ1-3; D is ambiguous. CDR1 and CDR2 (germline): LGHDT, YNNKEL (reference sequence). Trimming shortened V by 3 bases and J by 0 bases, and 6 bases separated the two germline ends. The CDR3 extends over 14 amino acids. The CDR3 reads CASSHGGSGNTIYF. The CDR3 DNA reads TGTGCCAGCAGCCACGGCGGCTCTGGAAACACCATATATTTT.

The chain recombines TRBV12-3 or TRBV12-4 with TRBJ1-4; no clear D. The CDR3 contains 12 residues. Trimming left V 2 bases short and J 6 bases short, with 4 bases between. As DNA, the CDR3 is TGTGCCAGCAGTTTAAACTATGAAAAACTGTTTTTT. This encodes CASSLNYEKLFF.